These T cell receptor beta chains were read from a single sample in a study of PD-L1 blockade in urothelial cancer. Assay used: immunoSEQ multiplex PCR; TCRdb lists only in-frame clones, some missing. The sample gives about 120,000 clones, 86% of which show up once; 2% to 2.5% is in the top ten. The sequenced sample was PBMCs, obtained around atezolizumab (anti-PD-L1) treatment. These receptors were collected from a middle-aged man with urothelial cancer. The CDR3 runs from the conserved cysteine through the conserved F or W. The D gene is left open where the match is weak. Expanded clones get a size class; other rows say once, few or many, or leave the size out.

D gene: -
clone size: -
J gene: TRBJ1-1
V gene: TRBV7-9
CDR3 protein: CASSWGGMNTEAFF
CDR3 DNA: TGTGCCAGCAGCTGGGGGGGTATGAACACTGAAGCTTTCTTT

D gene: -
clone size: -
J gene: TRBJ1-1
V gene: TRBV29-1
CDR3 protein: CSVEDGPEAFF
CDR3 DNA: TGCAGCGTTGAAGATGGCCCTGAAGCTTTCTTT

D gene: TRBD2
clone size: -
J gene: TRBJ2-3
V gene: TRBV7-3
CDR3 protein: CASSLKAVSGSDTQYF
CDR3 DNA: TGTGCCAGCAGCTTAAAGGCGGTTAGCGGGAGTGATACGCAGTATTTT

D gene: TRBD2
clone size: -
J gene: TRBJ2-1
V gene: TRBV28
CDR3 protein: CASSPRLAGGFDEQFF
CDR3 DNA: TGTGCCAGCAGCCCTCGACTAGCGGGAGGTTTTGATGAGCAGTTCTTC

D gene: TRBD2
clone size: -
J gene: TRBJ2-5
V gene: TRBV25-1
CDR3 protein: CASSKGLAGRETQYF
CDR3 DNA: TGTGCCAGCAGTAAGGGACTAGCGGGAAGGGAGACCCAGTACTTC

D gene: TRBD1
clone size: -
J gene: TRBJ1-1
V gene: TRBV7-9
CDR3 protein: CASSSDRAAEAFF
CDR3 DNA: TGTGCCAGCAGCTCGGACAGGGCGGCTGAAGCTTTCTTT

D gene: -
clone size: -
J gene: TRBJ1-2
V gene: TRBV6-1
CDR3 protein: CASNSWDGGFYGYTF
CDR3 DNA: TGTGCCAGCAACTCTTGGGACGGGGGTTTCTATGGCTACACCTTC

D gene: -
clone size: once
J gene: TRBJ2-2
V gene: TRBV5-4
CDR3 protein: CASSSQRSGTGELFF
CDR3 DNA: TGTGCCAGCAGCTCCCAACGTAGCGGCACCGGGGAGCTGTTTTTT

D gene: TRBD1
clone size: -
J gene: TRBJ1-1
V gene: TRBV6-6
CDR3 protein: CASSHGQGSNTEAFF
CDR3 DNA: TGTGCCAGCAGTCACGGACAGGGGTCGAACACTGAAGCTTTCTTT

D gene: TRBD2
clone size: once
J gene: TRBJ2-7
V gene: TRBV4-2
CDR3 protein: CASSRDIGTSGSSYEQYF
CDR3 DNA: TGTGCCAGCAGCCGGGATATTGGTACAAGCGGGAGCTCCTACGAGCAGTACTTC

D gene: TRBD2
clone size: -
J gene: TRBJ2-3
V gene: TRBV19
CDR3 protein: CASSRLAGGGNTDTQYF
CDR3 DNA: TGTGCCAGTAGTCGACTAGCGGGAGGTGGAAACACAGATACGCAGTATTTT

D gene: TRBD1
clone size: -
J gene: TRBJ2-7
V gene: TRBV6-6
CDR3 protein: CASSSLTGERQYF
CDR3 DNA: TGTGCCAGCAGTTCGCTGACAGGGGAGAGGCAGTACTTC

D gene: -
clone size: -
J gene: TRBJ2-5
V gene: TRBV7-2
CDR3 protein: CASSPQSSLQETQYF
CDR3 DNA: TGTGCCAGCAGCCCGCAGTCTAGCTTACAAGAGACCCAGTACTTC

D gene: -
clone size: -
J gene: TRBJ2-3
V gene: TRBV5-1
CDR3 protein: CASTPVVAHSTDTQYF
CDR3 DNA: TGCGCCAGCACCCCGGTGGTAGCGCATAGCACAGATACGCAGTATTTT

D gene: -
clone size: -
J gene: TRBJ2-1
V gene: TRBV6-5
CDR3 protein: CASSYSLLLSYNEQFF
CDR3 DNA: TGTGCCAGCAGTTACTCGTTGCTACTTTCCTACAATGAGCAGTTCTTC

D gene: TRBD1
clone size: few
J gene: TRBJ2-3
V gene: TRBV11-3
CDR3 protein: CASSGGQSPDTQYF
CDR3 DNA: TGTGCCAGCAGCGGGGGACAGTCTCCAGATACGCAGTATTTT

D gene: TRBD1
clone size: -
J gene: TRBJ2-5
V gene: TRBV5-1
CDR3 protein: CASSTGQGMGETQYF
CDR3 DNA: TGCGCCAGCAGCACGGGACAGGGGATGGGAGAGACCCAGTACTTC

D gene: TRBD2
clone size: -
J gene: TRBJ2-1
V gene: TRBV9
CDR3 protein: CASSIRTSRFDEQFF
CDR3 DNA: TGTGCCAGCAGCATACGGACTAGCCGATTCGATGAGCAGTTCTTC

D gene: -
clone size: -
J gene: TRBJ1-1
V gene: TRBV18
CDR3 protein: CASSPQGGDTEAFF
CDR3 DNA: TGTGCCAGCTCACCCCAGGGTGGGGACACTGAAGCTTTCTTT

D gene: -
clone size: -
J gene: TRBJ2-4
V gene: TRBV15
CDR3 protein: CATSRGLLLAKNIQYF
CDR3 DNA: TGTGCCACCAGCAGAGGACTGCTCCTAGCCAAAAACATTCAGTACTTC

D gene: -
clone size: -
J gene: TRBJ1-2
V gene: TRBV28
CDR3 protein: CASTPGEAGVYGYTF
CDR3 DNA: TGTGCCAGCACCCCCGGCGAGGCAGGGGTCTATGGCTACACCTTC

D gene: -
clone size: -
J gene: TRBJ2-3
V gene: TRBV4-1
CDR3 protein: CASSQVWTASTTDTQYF
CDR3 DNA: TGCGCCAGCAGCCAAGTTTGGACAGCCTCTACCACAGATACGCAGTATTTT

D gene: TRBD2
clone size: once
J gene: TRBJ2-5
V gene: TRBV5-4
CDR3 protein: CASSLTSGITQETQYF
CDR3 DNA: TGTGCCAGCAGCCTGACTAGCGGGATAACCCAAGAGACCCAGTACTTC

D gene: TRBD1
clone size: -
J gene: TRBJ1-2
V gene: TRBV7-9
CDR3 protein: CASSLSQTGAYGYTF
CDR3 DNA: TGTGCCAGCAGCCTGAGCCAAACAGGGGCCTATGGCTACACCTTC

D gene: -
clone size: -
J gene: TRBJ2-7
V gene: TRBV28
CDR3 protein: CASSLYREYSEQYF
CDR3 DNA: TGTGCCAGCAGTTTGTACAGGGAATATTCCGAGCAGTACTTC